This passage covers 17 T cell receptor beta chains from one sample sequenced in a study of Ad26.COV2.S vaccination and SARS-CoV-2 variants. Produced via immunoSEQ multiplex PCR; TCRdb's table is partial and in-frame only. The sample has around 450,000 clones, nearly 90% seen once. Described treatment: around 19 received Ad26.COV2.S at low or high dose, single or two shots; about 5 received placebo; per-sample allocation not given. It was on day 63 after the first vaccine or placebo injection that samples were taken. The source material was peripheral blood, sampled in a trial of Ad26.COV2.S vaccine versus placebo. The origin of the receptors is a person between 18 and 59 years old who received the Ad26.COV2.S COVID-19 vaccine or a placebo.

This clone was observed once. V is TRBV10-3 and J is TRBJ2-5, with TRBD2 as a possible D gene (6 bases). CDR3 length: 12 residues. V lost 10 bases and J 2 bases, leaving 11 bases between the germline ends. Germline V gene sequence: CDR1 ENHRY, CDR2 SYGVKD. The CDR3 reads CATWAGQETQYF. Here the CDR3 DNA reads TGTGCCACATGGGCGGGACAAGAGACCCAGTACTTC.

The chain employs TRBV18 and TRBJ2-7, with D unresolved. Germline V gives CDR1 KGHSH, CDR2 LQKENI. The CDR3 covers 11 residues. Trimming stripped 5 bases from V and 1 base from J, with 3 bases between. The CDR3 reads CASSSSYEQYF. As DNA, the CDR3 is TGTGCCAGCTCATCGTCCTACGAGCAGTACTTC.

The CDR3: CASSRTSRAYEQYF. As DNA, the CDR3 is TGTGCCAGCAGTCGGACTAGTAGGGCCTACGAGCAGTACTTC. The gene calls are TRBV6-5 and TRBJ2-7; TRBD2 aligns across 7 bases. This CDR3 spans 14 amino acids. With 5 bases clipped from V and 2 bases from J, the junction kept 6 bases outside the gene matches. Germline V gene sequence: CDR1 MNHEY, CDR2 SVGAGI.

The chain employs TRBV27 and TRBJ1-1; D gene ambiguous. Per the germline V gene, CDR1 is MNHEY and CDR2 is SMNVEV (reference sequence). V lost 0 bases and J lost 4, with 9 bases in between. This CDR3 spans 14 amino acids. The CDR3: CASSLSAGFTEAFF. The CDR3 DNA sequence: TGTGCCAGCAGTTTATCAGCTGGGTTCACTGAAGCTTTCTTT.

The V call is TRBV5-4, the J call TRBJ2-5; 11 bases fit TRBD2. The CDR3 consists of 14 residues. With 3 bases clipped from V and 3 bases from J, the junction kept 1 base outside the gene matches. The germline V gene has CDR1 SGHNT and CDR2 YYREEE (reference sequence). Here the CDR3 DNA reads TGTGCCAGCAGCTCGGGACTAGCGGAAGAGACCCAGTACTTC. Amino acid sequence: CASSSGLAEETQYF.

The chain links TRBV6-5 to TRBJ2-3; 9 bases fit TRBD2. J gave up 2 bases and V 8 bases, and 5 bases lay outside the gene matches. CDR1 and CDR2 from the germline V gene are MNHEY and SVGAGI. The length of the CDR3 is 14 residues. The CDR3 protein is CASSRGRATDTQYF. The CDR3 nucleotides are TGTGCCAGCTCTCGCGGGAGGGCCACAGATACGCAGTATTTT.

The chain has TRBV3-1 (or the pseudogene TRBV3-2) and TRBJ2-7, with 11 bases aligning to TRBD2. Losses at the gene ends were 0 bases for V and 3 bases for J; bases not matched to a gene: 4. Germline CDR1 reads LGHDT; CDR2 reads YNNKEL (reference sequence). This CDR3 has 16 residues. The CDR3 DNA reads TGTGCCAGCAGCCAAGACCTCACTAGCGGGAGCTACGAGCAGTACTTC. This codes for CASSQDLTSGSYEQYF.

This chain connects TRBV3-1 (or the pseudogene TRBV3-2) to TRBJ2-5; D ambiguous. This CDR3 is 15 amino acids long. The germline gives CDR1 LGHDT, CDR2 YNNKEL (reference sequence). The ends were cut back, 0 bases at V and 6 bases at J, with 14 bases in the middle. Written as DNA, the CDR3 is TGTGCCAGCAGCCAAGACGCGGCTTCGCCGAAGACCCAGTACTTC. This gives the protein CASSQDAASPKTQYF.

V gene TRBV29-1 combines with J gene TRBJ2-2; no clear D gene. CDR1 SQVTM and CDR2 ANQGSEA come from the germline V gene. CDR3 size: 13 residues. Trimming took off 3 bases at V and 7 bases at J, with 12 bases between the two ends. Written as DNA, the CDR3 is TGCAGCGTTGAGTTAGTGACCTACGGGGAGCTGTTTTTT. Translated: CSVELVTYGELFF.

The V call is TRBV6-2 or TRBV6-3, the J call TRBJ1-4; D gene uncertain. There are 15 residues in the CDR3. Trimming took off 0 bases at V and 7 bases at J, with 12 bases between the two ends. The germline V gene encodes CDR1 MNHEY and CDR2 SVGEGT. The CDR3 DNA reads TGTGCCAGCAGTTACTCGCAGGACCGGACTGAAAAACTGTTTTTT. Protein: CASSYSQDRTEKLFF.

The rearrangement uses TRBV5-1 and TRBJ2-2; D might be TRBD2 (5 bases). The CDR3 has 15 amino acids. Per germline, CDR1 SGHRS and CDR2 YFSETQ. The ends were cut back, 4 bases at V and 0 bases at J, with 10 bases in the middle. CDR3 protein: CASSPGYPNTGELFF. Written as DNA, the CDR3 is TGCGCCAGCAGCCCGGGATATCCGAACACCGGGGAGCTGTTTTTT. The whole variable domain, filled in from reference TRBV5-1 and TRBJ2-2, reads KAGVTQTPRYLIKTRGQQVTLSCSPISGHRSVSWYQQTPGQGLQFLFEYFSETQRNKGNFPGRFSGRQFSNSRSEMNVSTLELGDSALYLCASSPGYPNTGELFFGEGSRLTVL.

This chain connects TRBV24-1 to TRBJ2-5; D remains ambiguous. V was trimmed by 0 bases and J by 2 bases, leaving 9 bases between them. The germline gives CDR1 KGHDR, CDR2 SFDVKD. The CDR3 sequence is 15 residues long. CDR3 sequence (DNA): TGTGCCACCAGTGATTTGTCGACAATTCAAGAGACCCAGTACTTC. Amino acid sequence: CATSDLSTIQETQYF.

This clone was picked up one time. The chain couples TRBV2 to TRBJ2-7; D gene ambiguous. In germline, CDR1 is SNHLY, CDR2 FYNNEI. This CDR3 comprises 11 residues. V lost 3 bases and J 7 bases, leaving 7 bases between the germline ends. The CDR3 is CASSDMGEQYF. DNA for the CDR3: TGTGCCAGCAGTGATATGGGGGAGCAGTACTTC.

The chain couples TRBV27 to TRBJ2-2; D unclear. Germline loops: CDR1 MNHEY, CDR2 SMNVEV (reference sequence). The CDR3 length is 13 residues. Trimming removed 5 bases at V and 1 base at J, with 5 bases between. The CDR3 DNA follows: TGTGCCAGCAGTGGCAAGAACACCGGGGAGCTGTTTTTT. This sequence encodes CASSGKNTGELFF.

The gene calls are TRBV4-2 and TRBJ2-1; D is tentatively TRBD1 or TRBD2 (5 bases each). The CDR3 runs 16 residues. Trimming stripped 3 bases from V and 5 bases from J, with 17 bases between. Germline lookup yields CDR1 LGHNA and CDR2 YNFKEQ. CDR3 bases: TGTGCCAGCAGCCAGGCCTCCCGGGACGCTGACAATGAGCAGTTCTTC. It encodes CASSQASRDADNEQFF.

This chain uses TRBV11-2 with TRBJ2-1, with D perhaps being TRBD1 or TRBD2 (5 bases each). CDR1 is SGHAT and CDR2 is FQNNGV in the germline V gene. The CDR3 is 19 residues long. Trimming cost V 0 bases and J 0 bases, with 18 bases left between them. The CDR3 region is CASSLDFYPGTVSYNEQFF. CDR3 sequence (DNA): TGTGCCAGCAGCTTAGATTTTTACCCCGGGACCGTCTCCTACAATGAGCAGTTCTTC.

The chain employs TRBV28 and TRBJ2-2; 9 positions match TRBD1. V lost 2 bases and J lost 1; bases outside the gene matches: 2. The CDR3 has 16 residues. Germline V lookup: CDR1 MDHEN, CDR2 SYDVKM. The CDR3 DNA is TGTGCCAGCAGTTTAATGGGACAGGGGAACACCGGGGAGCTGTTTTTT. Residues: CASSLMGQGNTGELFF.